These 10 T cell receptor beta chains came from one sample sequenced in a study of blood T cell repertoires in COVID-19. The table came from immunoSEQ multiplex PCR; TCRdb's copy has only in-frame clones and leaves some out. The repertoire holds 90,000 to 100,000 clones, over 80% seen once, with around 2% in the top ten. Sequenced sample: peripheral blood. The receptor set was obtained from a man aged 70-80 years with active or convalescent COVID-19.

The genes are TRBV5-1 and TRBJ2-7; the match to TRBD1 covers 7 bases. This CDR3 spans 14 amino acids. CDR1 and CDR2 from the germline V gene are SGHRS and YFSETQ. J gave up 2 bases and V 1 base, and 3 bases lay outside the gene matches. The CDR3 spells CASSLRQGAYEQYF. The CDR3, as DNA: TGCGCCAGCAGCTTGCGGCAGGGGGCCTACGAGCAGTACTTC. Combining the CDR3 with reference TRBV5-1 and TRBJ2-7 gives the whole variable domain KAGVTQTPRYLIKTRGQQVTLSCSPISGHRSVSWYQQTPGQGLQFLFEYFSETQRNKGNFPGRFSGRQFSNSRSEMNVSTLELGDSALYLCASSLRQGAYEQYFGPGTRLTVT.

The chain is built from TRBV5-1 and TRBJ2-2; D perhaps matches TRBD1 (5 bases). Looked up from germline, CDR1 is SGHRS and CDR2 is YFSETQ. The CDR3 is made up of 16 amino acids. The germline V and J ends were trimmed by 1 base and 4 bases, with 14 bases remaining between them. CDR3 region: CASSLFVQGTTGELFF. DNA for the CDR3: TGCGCCAGCAGCTTGTTTGTGCAGGGCACCACCGGGGAGCTGTTTTTT.

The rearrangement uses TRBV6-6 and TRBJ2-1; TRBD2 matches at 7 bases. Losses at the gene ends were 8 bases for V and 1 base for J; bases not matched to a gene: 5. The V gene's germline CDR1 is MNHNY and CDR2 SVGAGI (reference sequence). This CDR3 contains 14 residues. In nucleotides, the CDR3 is TGTGCCAGCTACCCGGGGGGTTCCTACAATGAGCAGTTCTTC. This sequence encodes CASYPGGSYNEQFF.

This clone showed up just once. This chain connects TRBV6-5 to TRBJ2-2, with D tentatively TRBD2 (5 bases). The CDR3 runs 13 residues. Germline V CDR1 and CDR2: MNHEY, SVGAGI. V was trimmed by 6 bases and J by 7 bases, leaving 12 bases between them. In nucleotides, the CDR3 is TGTGCCAGCAGCGCCGGGGTCCTCGGGGAGCTGTTTTTT. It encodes CASSAGVLGELFF.

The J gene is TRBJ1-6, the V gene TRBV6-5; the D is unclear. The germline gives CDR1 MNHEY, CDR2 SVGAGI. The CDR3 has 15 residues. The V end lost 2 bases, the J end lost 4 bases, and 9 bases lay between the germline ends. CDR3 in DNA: TGTGCCAGCAGTTACGCAGTTCCTTATAATTCACCCCTCCACTTT. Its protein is CASSYAVPYNSPLHF.

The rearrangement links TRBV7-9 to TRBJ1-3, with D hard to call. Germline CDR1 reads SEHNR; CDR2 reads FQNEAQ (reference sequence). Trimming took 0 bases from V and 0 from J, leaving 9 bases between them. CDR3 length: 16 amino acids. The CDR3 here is CASSLAPGSSGNTIYF. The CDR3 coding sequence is TGTGCCAGCAGCTTAGCACCAGGATCCTCTGGAAACACCATATATTTT.

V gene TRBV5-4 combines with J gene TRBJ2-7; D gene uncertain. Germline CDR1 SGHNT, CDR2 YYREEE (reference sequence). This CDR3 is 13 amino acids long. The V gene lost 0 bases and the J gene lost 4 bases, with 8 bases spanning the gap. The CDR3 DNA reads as TGTGCCAGCAGCTTGGCCAACGGGTACGAGCAGTACTTC. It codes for CASSLANGYEQYF.

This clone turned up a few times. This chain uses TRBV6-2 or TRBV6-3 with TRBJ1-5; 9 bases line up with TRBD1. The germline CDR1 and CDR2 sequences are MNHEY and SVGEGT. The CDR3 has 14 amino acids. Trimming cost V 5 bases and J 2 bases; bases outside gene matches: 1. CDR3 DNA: TGTGCCAGCAGTCGGACAGGGGGCAATCAGCCCCAGCATTTT. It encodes CASSRTGGNQPQHF.

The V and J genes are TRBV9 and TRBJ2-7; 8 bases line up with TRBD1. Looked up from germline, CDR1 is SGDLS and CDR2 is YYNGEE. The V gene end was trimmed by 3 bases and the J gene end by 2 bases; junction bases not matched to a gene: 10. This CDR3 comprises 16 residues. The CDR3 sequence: CASSARGTGSTYEQYF. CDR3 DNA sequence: TGTGCCAGCAGCGCCCGAGGGACAGGTAGCACCTACGAGCAGTACTTC. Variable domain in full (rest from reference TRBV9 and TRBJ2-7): DSGVTQTPKHLITATGQRVTLRCSPRSGDLSVYWYQQSLDQGLQFLIQYYNGEERAKGNILERFSAQQFPDLHSELNLSSLELGDSALYFCASSARGTGSTYEQYFGPGTRLTVT.

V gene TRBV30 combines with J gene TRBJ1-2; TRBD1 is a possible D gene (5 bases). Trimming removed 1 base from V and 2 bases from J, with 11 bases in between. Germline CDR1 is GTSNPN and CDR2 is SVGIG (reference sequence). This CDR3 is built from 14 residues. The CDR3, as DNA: TGTGCCTGGAGTGGCGGGACGGCAAACTATGGCTACACCTTC. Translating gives CAWSGGTANYGYTF.